Listed below are T cell receptor beta chains from one sample, sequenced in a study of OX40 agonist ivuxolimab in advanced cancers. Assay: immunoSEQ multiplex PCR; the TCRdb copy retains only in-frame clones and omits some. The repertoire holds around 51,000 clones, around 81% seen once, with about 3.1% in the top ten. This specimen was CD4+ or CD8+ T cells sorted from blood, taken in a trial of the OX40 agonist ivuxolimab. These receptors all stem from an adult with an advanced solid tumor such as melanoma, head and neck, liver or kidney cancer. Both conserved end residues are part of each CDR3. D genes are given only for firm matches. Only some rows state a clone size, as once, few, many or a class for expanded clones.

d_gene | j_gene | v_gene | abundance | CDR3nt | CDR3aa
TRBD2 | TRBJ2-5 | TRBV2 | NA | TGTGCCAGCACCCAGGGACTAGCGCTTCTGAAGACCCAGTACTTC | CASTQGLALLKTQYF
TRBD1 | TRBJ1-1 | TRBV9 | NA | TGTGCCAGCAGCAAAACAGGGGATTACACTGAAGCTTTCTTT | CASSKTGDYTEAFF
NA | TRBJ2-6 | TRBV16 | NA | TGTGCCAGTCGGCGGGGACCCGGGGCCAACGTCCTGACTTTC | CASRRGPGANVLTF
NA | TRBJ1-1 | TRBV7-7 | NA | TGTGCCAGCAGCTTATCCCTGAACACTGAAGCTTTCTTT | CASSLSLNTEAFF
NA | TRBJ1-2 | TRBV5-1 | once | TGCGCCAGCAGCCCGGGGGATGGCACGAGGAGGGTGAGTGGCTACACCTTC | CASSPGDGTRRVSGYTF
NA | TRBJ2-5 | TRBV18 | NA | TGTGCCAGCTCGGCTGCATCGGAGACCCAGTACTTC | CASSAASETQYF
NA | TRBJ2-2 | TRBV2 | NA | TGTGCCAGCAGTGAAGAAAACACCGGGGAGCTGTTTTTT | CASSEENTGELFF
TRBD1 | TRBJ2-2 | TRBV12-5 | NA | TGTGCTAGTAGGGACAGGGTAAACACCGGGGAGCTGTTTTTT | CASRDRVNTGELFF
NA | TRBJ1-6 | TRBV7-9 | NA | TGTGCCAGCAGCCCGGGGACCTCCATGAGCTCCTATAATTCACCCCTCCACTTT | CASSPGTSMSSYNSPLHF
NA | TRBJ1-6 | TRBV14 | NA | TGTGCCAGCAGCCAACTGGGTAATTCACCCCTCCACTTT | CASSQLGNSPLHF
NA | TRBJ2-5 | TRBV5-1 | once | TGCGCCAGCAGCCACTGGACAGACCAAGAGACCCAGTACTTC | CASSHWTDQETQYF
NA | TRBJ1-5 | TRBV5-8 | NA | TGTGCCAGCACCAGGGATTATAGCAATCAGCCCCAGCATTTT | CASTRDYSNQPQHF
NA | TRBJ1-2 | TRBV7-9 | NA | TGTGCCAGCAGCTTAGCCAACCGGCCCGGAGTGGGCTACACCTTC | CASSLANRPGVGYTF
TRBD2 | TRBJ2-1 | TRBV7-6 | NA | TGTGCCAGCAGCTTAGTCGCTAGCGGGGGTGGTGAGCAGTTCTTC | CASSLVASGGGEQFF
NA | TRBJ1-1 | TRBV11-2 | NA | TGTGCCAGCAGCTTTCGGGACCCGGCCCAGGCTTTCTTT | CASSFRDPAQAFF
NA | TRBJ1-1 | TRBV6-5 | NA | TGTGCCAGTTCTATGAACACTGAAGCTTTCTTT | CASSMNTEAFF
NA | TRBJ2-1 | TRBV7-8 | NA | TGTGCCAGCAGCCAGAGCTCCTACAATGAGCAGTTCTTC | CASSQSSYNEQFF
NA | TRBJ1-1 | TRBV2 | NA | TGTGCCAGCAGTGTACAGGGTATGGAAGCTTTCTTT | CASSVQGMEAFF
TRBD2 | TRBJ2-3 | TRBV7-6 | NA | TGTGCCAGCAGCGAGACTAGCGGGGGGGCCTGGGATACGCAGTATTTT | CASSETSGGAWDTQYF
TRBD2 | TRBJ2-1 | TRBV5-1 | NA | TGCGCCAGCAGCTTGGTGGGACTAGCGGCACAATACAATGAGCAGTTCTTC | CASSLVGLAAQYNEQFF
TRBD1 | TRBJ1-1 | TRBV2 | few | TGTGCCAGCAGTGATCCGGGACAGGGGAACACTGAAGCTTTCTTT | CASSDPGQGNTEAFF
TRBD2 | TRBJ2-3 | TRBV10-3 | NA | TGTGCCATCAGTGAGCCCTCTCTCGCGGGGGGTAGCACAGATACGCAGTATTTT | CAISEPSLAGGSTDTQYF
NA | TRBJ2-7 | TRBV27 | NA | TGTGCCAGCAGTTTAGGCTCTCCTGACGAGCAGTACTTC | CASSLGSPDEQYF
NA | TRBJ2-1 | TRBV7-2 | NA | TGTGCCAGCAGCCCCCGGGGAGGGGGGCTAGCGAGGGTCAATGAGCAGTTCTTC | CASSPRGGGLARVNEQFF
NA | TRBJ1-5 | TRBV18 | NA | TGTGCCAGCTCACCACTGCCCAGTCATCAGCCCCAGCATTTT | CASSPLPSHQPQHF
NA | TRBJ2-2 | TRBV25-1 | NA | TGTGCCAGCAGTGAACCGGGACTGAACACCGGGGAGCTGTTTTTT | CASSEPGLNTGELFF
NA | TRBJ2-5 | TRBV15 | NA | TGTGCCACCAGCAGAGCGTGGCCGAACCAAGAGACCCAGTACTTC | CATSRAWPNQETQYF
NA | TRBJ2-1 | TRBV5-4 | NA | TGTGCCAGCAGCTTGGGAGGGGACATGAGCTCCTACAATGAGCAGTTCTTC | CASSLGGDMSSYNEQFF
NA | TRBJ2-2 | TRBV4-2 | NA | TGTGCCAGCAGTGAAAACCAGAACACCGGGGAGCTGTTTTTT | CASSENQNTGELFF
NA | TRBJ1-2 | TRBV7-3 | NA | TGTGCCAGCTCTCGGTGGGGCTTGGGCTATGGCTACACCTTC | CASSRWGLGYGYTF
NA | TRBJ2-1 | TRBV6-1 | NA | TGTGCCAGCAGTGAAGCGGGGGGGGCCTCTGCAAATGAGCAGTTCTTC | CASSEAGGASANEQFF
NA | TRBJ1-3 | TRBV6-5 | NA | TGTGCCAGCAGCACAGGGACGGGAAACACCATATATTTT | CASSTGTGNTIYF
NA | TRBJ1-2 | TRBV29-1 | NA | TGCAGCGTTGAATGGCAGGGGCCTTCCTATGGCTACACCTTC | CSVEWQGPSYGYTF
NA | TRBJ2-5 | TRBV7-7 | NA | TGTGCCAGCAGCTTAGGGGGACGAGAGACCCAGTACTTC | CASSLGGRETQYF
NA | TRBJ1-4 | TRBV7-8 | once | TGTGCCAGCAGTTGGGGTAGTGCGGAAAAACTGTTTTTT | CASSWGSAEKLFF
NA | TRBJ1-2 | TRBV7-2 | few | TGTGCCAGCAGCCCCCCCCGGGCGGGATCCTATGGCTACACCTTC | CASSPPRAGSYGYTF
NA | TRBJ2-1 | TRBV19 | NA | TGTGCCAGTAGTATAGGGGCCCCGGGCAATGAGCAGTTCTTC | CASSIGAPGNEQFF
TRBD2 | TRBJ2-7 | TRBV7-9 | NA | TGTGCCAGCAGCCACTCGGGGGGGTACGAGCAGTACTTC | CASSHSGGYEQYF
NA | TRBJ2-3 | TRBV2 | few | TGTGCCAGCAGTGAACAGGCAAATACGCAGTATTTT | CASSEQANTQYF
NA | TRBJ2-3 | TRBV7-2 | NA | TGTGCCAGCAGCTTAGCGCGGCTAGAAGGCACAGATACGCAGTATTTT | CASSLARLEGTDTQYF
NA | TRBJ2-7 | TRBV11-3 | NA | TGTGCCAGCAGCTCACGGGGTGTGGAGCAGTACTTC | CASSSRGVEQYF
NA | TRBJ1-3 | TRBV7-3 | NA | TGTGCCAGCAGCTTAAACCCGGGAGGGTCTGGAAACACCATATATTTT | CASSLNPGGSGNTIYF
NA | TRBJ2-6 | TRBV7-3 | NA | TGTGCCAGCAGCTCACCCCAGGGACACGTCCTGACTTTC | CASSSPQGHVLTF
NA | TRBJ2-7 | TRBV9 | few | TGTGCCAGCAGCCAGAGGGGGGTGGGCGAGCAGTACTTC | CASSQRGVGEQYF
NA | TRBJ2-4 | TRBV7-8 | NA | TGTGCCAGCAGCCGGTTTTCCCTCGTAGAGGGCAGACTAGCCAAAAACATTCAGTACTTC | CASSRFSLVEGRLAKNIQYF
NA | TRBJ1-5 | TRBV15 | NA | TGTGCCACCAGCAGAGCAAATCAGCCCCAGCATTTT | CATSRANQPQHF
TRBD1 | TRBJ2-3 | TRBV6-1 | NA | TGTGCCGGGCGACAGGGAGCAGATACGCAGTATTTT | CAGRQGADTQYF
NA | TRBJ2-3 | TRBV11-2 | NA | TGTGCCAGCAGCCCCAGACTATGGAGCACAGATACGCAGTATTTT | CASSPRLWSTDTQYF
NA | TRBJ2-6 | TRBV27 | NA | TGTGCCAGCAGTACCTGGGCAGGGTCCGGGGCCAACGTCCTGACTTTC | CASSTWAGSGANVLTF
TRBD1 | TRBJ1-2 | TRBV19 | NA | TGTGCCAGTATAGGACAGGGTACTTTCTATGGCTACACCTTC | CASIGQGTFYGYTF
NA | TRBJ1-5 | TRBV29-1 | NA | TGCAGCGTTGAGTTAACAGGGCCCAATCAGCCCCAGCATTTT | CSVELTGPNQPQHF
NA | TRBJ2-3 | TRBV11-2 | once | TGTGCCAGCAGCTCCGCACTCCGCACAGATACGCAGTATTTT | CASSSALRTDTQYF
TRBD2 | TRBJ2-1 | TRBV7-2 | NA | TGTGCCAGCAGCTTGGGGACTAGCGGGGTACTAAATGAGCAGTTCTTC | CASSLGTSGVLNEQFF
NA | TRBJ1-2 | TRBV7-2 | NA | TGTGCCAGCAGCTCCTACGCGACAGGCAACTATGGCTACACCTTC | CASSSYATGNYGYTF